This T cell receptor (beta chain) originates from a study of blood T cell repertoires in COVID-19. Original processing notes: Nucleated cell number was recorded as an estimate derived from reference gene primer amplification. Sequencing used immunoSEQ multiplex PCR; TCRdb keeps in-frame clones, though not all of them. V, J and clone size derive from that table, while D and trimming were established from the DNA sequence. This sample has 150,000 to 200,000 clones, with about 91% found just once. Germline-derived CDR1 and CDR2 are SGHRS and YFSETQ. The CDR3 is made up of 16 amino acids. V was clipped by 0 bases and J by 3 bases, with 15 bases between them.

Sequencing was carried out using peripheral blood. This chain links TRBV5-1 with TRBJ2-5; possible D gene TRBD2, 6 bases. The receptor's source is a woman in her thirties with acute or convalescent COVID-19. The CDR3 loop reads CASSLARGLVKETQYF. In nucleotides, the CDR3 is TGCGCCAGCAGCTTGGCGAGGGGACTGGTTAAAGAGACCCAGTACTTC.